The 20 T cell receptor beta chains presented below share a single source sample, sequenced in a study of cytomegalovirus exposure and HLA in healthy donors (dated by TCRdb to the late 2010s). Receptor amplification or capture employed the immunoSEQ multiplex PCR assay. For the multiplex PCR, a mixture combining 60 forward primers for TCR Vbeta segments and 13 reverse primers for TCR Jbeta segments was used. In TCRdb, the immuneACCESS table is reduced to in-frame sequences with V and J assigned. These tables do not hold every clone; where another copy was compared, an unresolved V gene accounts for under half, and the others remain unexplained. A total of hundreds of thousands of clones appear in this sample, over 85% of them only once. The top ten constitute 2% to 3% of the sample. The sample consisted of PBMCs. The receptors were sampled from a woman aged 18-30 years in good health and CMV-seronegative.

The rearrangement links TRBV9 to TRBJ1-1, with D tentatively TRBD1 (5 bases). This CDR3 comprises 16 residues. The germline V and J ends were trimmed by 0 bases and 3 bases, with 15 bases remaining between them. Looked up from germline, CDR1 is SGDLS and CDR2 is YYNGEE. The CDR3 DNA is TGTGCCAGCAGCGTAGATGGGTATGGGGGGGACACTGAAGCTTTCTTT. Translation: CASSVDGYGGDTEAFF.

The CDR3, as DNA: TGTGCCAGCAGCTCCAGCGGGGGGGCCCCCGGAGAGCAGTTCTTC. It encodes CASSSSGGAPGEQFF. The rearrangement joins TRBV7-3 to TRBJ2-1; 10 nucleotides line up with TRBD2. Per germline, CDR1 SGHTA and CDR2 FQGTGA. This CDR3 contains 15 residues. The trim removed 4 bases at V and 10 bases at J, leaving 10 bases unmatched.

The V call is TRBV7-3, the J call TRBJ2-2, with 8 bases matching TRBD1. CDR1 is SGHTA, CDR2 FQGTGA, per germline. The CDR3 extends over 16 amino acids. V trimming: 1 base; J trimming: 4 bases; junction bases outside the gene matches: 5. The CDR3 protein is CASSLNPTGGTGELFF. CDR3 DNA: TGTGCCAGCAGCTTAAATCCCACAGGGGGCACCGGGGAGCTGTTTTTT.

This rearrangement joins TRBV19 to TRBJ2-1; 7 positions match TRBD2. V was clipped by 7 bases and J by 0 bases; unmatched bases: 3. The CDR3 runs to 14 residues. Germline values: CDR1 LNHDA, CDR2 SQIVND (reference sequence). The CDR3 protein is CASTRDYSYNEQFF. CDR3 coding DNA: TGTGCCAGTACTAGGGACTACTCCTACAATGAGCAGTTCTTC.

V and J are TRBV11-2 and TRBJ2-7; 7 nucleotides match TRBD1. After removal of 0 bases from V and 7 bases from J, the junction contained 18 bases not matched to a gene. Germline loops: CDR1 SGHAT, CDR2 FQNNGV. CDR3 size: 18 residues. This chain's CDR3 is CASSLDYFADRSRGEQYF. CDR3 sequence (DNA): TGTGCCAGCAGCTTAGATTATTTTGCGGACAGGTCACGGGGAGAGCAGTACTTC.

This chain links TRBV19 with TRBJ2-1; 7 positions agree with TRBD1. This CDR3 is 15 amino acids long. Unmatched junction bases numbered 7, after V lost 5 bases and J lost 3 bases. Germline CDR1 and CDR2: LNHDA and SQIVND (reference sequence). CDR3 residues: CASSLGGTLYNEQFF. The CDR3 DNA reads TGTGCCAGTAGTCTAGGGGGCACCCTCTACAATGAGCAGTTCTTC.

The genes are TRBV6-5 and TRBJ1-1, with D maybe TRBD1 (5 bases). The CDR3 has 14 amino acids. V lost 2 bases and J lost 0, with 7 bases in between. Germline V CDR1 and CDR2: MNHEY, SVGAGI. The DNA for the CDR3 is TGTGCCAGCAGTTACCAGGGAATGAACACTGAAGCTTTCTTT. This gives the protein CASSYQGMNTEAFF.

This rearrangement joins TRBV7-9 to TRBJ1-5, with D possibly matching TRBD1 (5 bases). Germline V gene lookup returns CDR1 SEHNR and CDR2 FQNEAQ (reference sequence). The CDR3 is 18 residues long. V was shortened by 5 bases and J by 0 bases, with 20 bases between the two germline ends. CDR3: CASSPGRAGSNSNQPQHF. For the CDR3, the DNA is TGTGCCAGCAGCCCCGGACGGGCAGGGTCAAATAGCAATCAGCCCCAGCATTTT. The full variable domain, with the rest looked up from reference TRBV7-9 and TRBJ1-5, is DTGVSQNPRHKITKRGQNVTFRCDPISEHNRLYWYRQTLGQGPEFLTYFQNEAQLEKSRLLSDRFSAERPKGSFSTLEIQRTEQGDSAMYLCASSPGRAGSNSNQPQHFGDGTRLSIL.

This clone was found a few times. The rearrangement uses TRBV6-6 and TRBJ1-1; TRBD1 is a possible D gene (6 bases). Germline CDR1 is MNHNY and CDR2 is SVGAGI (reference sequence). The length of the CDR3 is 16 residues. Trimming shortened V by 7 bases and J by 6 bases, and 24 bases separated the two germline ends. The CDR3 coding sequence is TGTGCCAGCATAGGGGGGGCGACAGGTAGAGGGTCTGAAGCTTTCTTT. Its translation is CASIGGATGRGSEAFF.

The chain links TRBV5-4 to TRBJ1-2, with a weak D call TRBD1 (6 bases). Trimming left V 7 bases short and J 4 bases short, with 14 bases between. This CDR3 is 13 amino acids long. The germline V gene has CDR1 SGHNT and CDR2 YYREEE (reference sequence). The CDR3 DNA reads as TGTGCCAGCTCGATCAGGGGAAGCTATGGCTACACCTTC. This gives the protein CASSIRGSYGYTF.

The chain couples TRBV9 to TRBJ1-5; 10 bases map to TRBD1. Germline lookup yields CDR1 SGDLS and CDR2 YYNGEE. V was clipped by 4 bases and J by 1 base; unmatched bases: 2. This CDR3 is 15 amino acids long. The CDR3 DNA sequence: TGTGCCAGCAGCCCGGGACAGGGGAGCAATCAGCCCCAGCATTTT. Translating it yields CASSPGQGSNQPQHF.

The rearrangement links TRBV11-2 to TRBJ1-1; D possibly corresponds to TRBD1 (5 bases). The CDR3 length is 14 residues. Trimming took 5 bases from V and 3 from J, leaving 13 bases between them. The germline gives CDR1 SGHAT, CDR2 FQNNGV. The CDR3, as DNA: TGTGCCAGCAGCCGAGTGGGGCGCGACACTGAAGCTTTCTTT. Amino acid sequence: CASSRVGRDTEAFF. Combining the CDR3 with reference TRBV11-2 and TRBJ1-1 gives the whole variable domain EAGVAQSPRYKIIEKRQSVAFWCNPISGHATLYWYQQILGQGPKLLIQFQNNGVVDDSQLPKDRFSAERLKGVDSTLKIQPAKLEDSAVYLCASSRVGRDTEAFFGQGTRLTVV.

Regarding this clone: The junction shows a germline mismatch at one end, possibly a read error. This chain joins TRBV6-5 and TRBJ1-2; 7 bases agree with TRBD1. CDR3 size: 11 residues. Germline V gene lookup returns CDR1 MNHEY and CDR2 SVGAGI. The CDR3 DNA reads TGTGCCAGCAGTGCCTCGACAGGGCTGAACTTC. It yields the protein CASSASTGLNF.

Remarks on this clone: Other DNA sequences within the sample encode an identical CDR3. V usage is TRBV9 and J usage is TRBJ1-6; 9 nucleotides align to TRBD1. Trimming cost V 6 bases and J 8 bases; bases outside gene matches: 6. CDR1 is SGDLS, CDR2 YYNGEE, per germline. The length of the CDR3 is 14 residues. The CDR3 reads CASTVGQGDSPLHF. The CDR3 nucleotides are TGTGCCAGCACCGTGGGACAGGGTGATTCACCCCTCCACTTT.

The chain links TRBV29-1 to TRBJ2-5; a weak D match, TRBD1 (6 bases). CDR1 SQVTM and CDR2 ANQGSEA come from the germline V gene. The CDR3 spans 13 residues. The V end was cut by 6 bases, the J end by 2 bases, with 13 bases between. For the CDR3, the DNA is TGCAGCGTGATGGGGGACATACAAGAGACCCAGTACTTC. As protein: CSVMGDIQETQYF.

This sequence joins TRBV6-5 and TRBJ2-1; tentatively, D is TRBD1 (6 bases). This CDR3 comprises 15 residues. V was trimmed by 7 bases and J by 2 bases, leaving 15 bases between them. Germline V gives CDR1 MNHEY, CDR2 SVGAGI. The CDR3 nucleotides are TGTGCCAGCACTCAGACAGGTGGAGCCTACAATGAGCAGTTCTTC. Translation: CASTQTGGAYNEQFF.

The J gene is TRBJ2-1, the V gene TRBV5-1; 8 nucleotides match TRBD1. The germline V gene encodes CDR1 SGHRS and CDR2 YFSETQ. The CDR3 loop spans 15 amino acids. Trimming cost V 0 bases and J 1 base; bases outside gene matches: 0. The CDR3 is CASSLGTGSYNEQFF. The CDR3 DNA reads TGCGCCAGCAGCTTGGGGACAGGGTCCTACAATGAGCAGTTCTTC. The full variable domain, completed using reference TRBV5-1 and TRBJ2-1, is KAGVTQTPRYLIKTRGQQVTLSCSPISGHRSVSWYQQTPGQGLQFLFEYFSETQRNKGNFPGRFSGRQFSNSRSEMNVSTLELGDSALYLCASSLGTGSYNEQFFGPGTRLTVL.

The V gene is TRBV2, the J gene TRBJ2-1, with 8 bases aligning to TRBD2. The ends lost 3 bases at V and 6 bases at J; junction bases unmatched: 4. The CDR3 is 14 residues long. CDR1 and CDR2 from the germline V gene are SNHLY and FYNNEI. The CDR3 reads CASSEASGLNEQFF. For the CDR3, the DNA is TGTGCCAGCAGTGAGGCTAGCGGGCTCAATGAGCAGTTCTTC.

The chain employs TRBV2 and TRBJ2-2, with D tentatively TRBD1 (6 bases). V was pared by 11 bases and J by 0 bases, with 10 bases between. Germline-derived CDR1 and CDR2 are SNHLY and FYNNEI. This CDR3 has 13 residues. The CDR3 here is CAGGQTNTGELFF. CDR3 coding DNA: TGTGCCGGAGGACAGACGAACACCGGGGAGCTGTTTTTT.

The chain is built from TRBV19 and TRBJ1-2; TRBD1 aligns across 10 bases. The CDR3 extends over 16 amino acids. CDR1 is LNHDA and CDR2 is SQIVND in the germline V gene (reference sequence). V shed 5 bases, J shed 2 bases, and the junction held 8 bases outside the gene matches. The CDR3 protein is CASSAPGQGPNYGYTF. In nucleotides, the CDR3 is TGTGCCAGTAGTGCCCCGGGACAGGGGCCCAACTATGGCTACACCTTC. Full variable domain (rest looked up from reference TRBV19 and TRBJ1-2): DGGITQSPKYLFRKEGQNVTLSCEQNLNHDAMYWYRQDPGQGLRLIYYSQIVNDFQKGDIAEGYSVSREKKESFPLTVTSAQKNPTAFYLCASSAPGQGPNYGYTFGSGTRLTVV.